The rows below give T cell receptor beta chains drawn from one sample of a study of blood T cell repertoires in COVID-19. Repertoires were generated with immunoSEQ multiplex PCR, while TCRdb's copy carries only in-frame clones and drops some. The data hold tens of thousands of clones, with 70% to 75% observed a single time. The specimen was peripheral blood. These receptors were obtained from a woman in her 70s with acute or convalescent COVID-19. The CDR3 runs from the conserved cysteine through the conserved F or W. Fields, in order: J gene, clone size, V gene, D gene, CDR3 DNA, CDR3 protein. The D gene is left open where the match is weak. Rows may omit the clone size; those that give it use once, few, many or a size class.

TRBJ1-6,.,TRBV25-1,.,TGTGCCAGCAGTGAATATCAGGAGGGCTCACCCCTCCACTTT,CASSEYQEGSPLHF
TRBJ2-2,.,TRBV6-6,TRBD2,TGTGCCCGCGCCGGCGGTGGGGGGGTAGGGACCGGGGAGCTGTTTTTT,CARAGGGGVGTGELFF
TRBJ2-2,.,TRBV21-1,.,TGTGCCAGCAGCGGTCCTCTTGCTAACCGAAGGAGCCGGAGGACCGGGGAGCTGTTTTTT,CASSGPLANRRSRRTGELFF
TRBJ2-5,.,TRBV7-9,.,TGTGCCAGCAGCTTCAGGAGGGAGACCCAGTACTTC,CASSFRRETQYF
TRBJ2-1,.,TRBV15,TRBD2,TGTGCCACCAGCGGAGCCAATAGCGGGGAATACAATGAGCAGTTCTTC,CATSGANSGEYNEQFF
TRBJ1-1,.,TRBV11-1,TRBD1,TGTGCCAGCAGCTTGGACAGGAGTGAAGCTTTCTTT,CASSLDRSEAFF
TRBJ2-1,few,TRBV10-1,TRBD1,TGCGCCAGCAGCGAGGGACAGAACTCCTACAATGAGCAGTTCTTC,CASSEGQNSYNEQFF
TRBJ1-1,few,TRBV3-1/TRBV3-2,.,TGTGCCAGCAGCTCGTCACAGTACCTAGAAGCTTTCTTT,CASSSSQYLEAFF
TRBJ1-2,.,TRBV6-5,.,TGTGCCAGCCCCCGGTTGTCAAACTATGGCTACACCTTC,CASPRLSNYGYTF
TRBJ1-5,.,TRBV5-6,.,TGTGCCAGCAGCTGGGGCGCACAGGATAATCAGCCCCAGCATTTT,CASSWGAQDNQPQHF
TRBJ1-2,many,TRBV30,.,TGTGCCTGGAGTGATACAGGGTACTATGGCTACACCTTC,CAWSDTGYYGYTF
TRBJ1-2,.,TRBV21-1,.,TGTGCCAGCAGCAAATGGGGAGTAGGGTGCTACACCTTC,CASSKWGVGCYTF
TRBJ2-3,many,TRBV6-5,.,TGTGCCAGCCGCGGGGCGCGGGACACAGATACGCAGTATTTT,CASRGARDTDTQYF
TRBJ1-3,.,TRBV5-1,TRBD1,TGCGCCAGCAGCTTCCAGGGGGTCTCTGGAAACACCATATATTTT,CASSFQGVSGNTIYF
TRBJ1-5,.,TRBV30,.,TGTGCCTGGAGTGCGAGGGGAGGGGGCAATCAGCCCCAGCATTTT,CAWSARGGGNQPQHF
TRBJ1-6,.,TRBV5-1,.,TGCGCCAGCAGCTTGGAGTGGCCCAGGGAAAATTCACCCCTCCACTTT,CASSLEWPRENSPLHF
TRBJ2-2,.,TRBV19,TRBD1,TGTGCCAGTCGAGGGGGCGATTGGACCGGGGAGCTGTTTTTT,CASRGGDWTGELFF
TRBJ1-1,.,TRBV7-3,.,TGTGCCAGCAGCTCATTACCGGGGGGATACACTGAAGCTTTCTTT,CASSSLPGGYTEAFF
TRBJ1-3,few,TRBV6-5,.,TGTGCCAGCAGGCTACAGGGAAGCGCCATATATTTT,CASRLQGSAIYF
TRBJ1-1,.,TRBV30,TRBD1,TGTGCCTGGAAGGGACAGGGTAGGTTGGTTTTCTTT,CAWKGQGRLVFF
TRBJ1-3,.,TRBV5-4,.,TGTGCCAGCAGCTTGCAGGGGAGATACAACACCATATATTTT,CASSLQGRYNTIYF
TRBJ1-1,.,TRBV5-4,.,TGTGCCAGCAGCTTGGACCCCCCCGGGATGAACACTGAAGCTTTCTTT,CASSLDPPGMNTEAFF
TRBJ2-1,.,TRBV6-1,TRBD2,TGTGCCAGCAGTGAAGGGTCTAGCGGGCGGGGCAATGAGCAGTTCTTC,CASSEGSSGRGNEQFF
TRBJ2-2,.,TRBV19,.,TGTGCCAGTAAGCAACAGGGCATATTCTCCGGGGAGCTGTTTTTT,CASKQQGIFSGELFF
TRBJ1-5,.,TRBV10-1,.,TGCGCCAGCAGTGGTTCGGGGAGGCTCGATCAGCCCCAGCATTTT,CASSGSGRLDQPQHF
TRBJ2-1,.,TRBV5-1,.,TGCGCCAGCAGCTATGGGACGCCGAGGGGGTACAATGAGCAGTTCTTC,CASSYGTPRGYNEQFF